The present T cell receptor (beta chain) was sequenced within a study of cytomegalovirus exposure and HLA in healthy donors (dated by TCRdb to 2015 to 2018). With respect to the entire study: According to a later analysis, the roughly 120 validation repertoires were produced on the same platform as the 700 or so repertoires of the first cohort. The study was designed to test whether signatures of past pathogen exposure could be identified by cataloging public T cell receptors. A separate validation cohort of about 110 different subjects was used in addition to the approximately 670-subject first cohort. To predict cytomegalovirus infection status, the study brought together high-throughput TCR immunosequencing, statistical association of individual TCRs with disease status, and machine learning. The research as a whole found: Of the cluster scores, approximately 95% were above 0 in a later analysis, which found that TCRs clustered in the first cohort also tended to co-occur in the 110 or so validation repertoires. In vitro tests confirmed that a few of the cytomegalovirus-associated TCR beta chains recognize cytomegalovirus antigens. In both the original and validation cohorts, the classifier was reported to diagnose cytomegalovirus status with high specificity and sensitivity. The authors suggested that the approach could potentially be generalized to other disease states and immunological phenotypes. In the study, 150 to 200 TCR beta chains were listed as associated with cytomegalovirus. Most TCR sequences were observed very rarely across donors, whereas some public TCRs were present in many individuals. The validation cohort had no HLA typing available for a later analysis, so co-occurrence within that cohort was assessed over all 130 or so repertoires.

The donors belonged to the validation cohort of approximately 130 subjects, which was separate from the roughly 700-subject first cohort. The library was built by means of the immunoSEQ multiplex PCR assay. Turning to the authors' computational methods: A statistical classification framework was developed to diagnose cytomegalovirus status using the catalog of TCR beta chain sequences. This is the immuneACCESS table as TCRdb keeps it, with only in-frame sequences that have V and J called. A part of the clones is gone; compared with another copy, unresolved V genes explain less than half, and the rest is unexplained. The DNA gave D and trimming, while V, J and clone size come from that table. This sample gives 150,000 to 200,000 clones in total; approximately 86% of them show up just once. In total, the top ten clones hold around 7.2% of the sample. From the cysteine up to the phenylalanine, the CDR3 has a length of 15 residues. The DNA shown is the 45-base CDR3, in frame from base 1. CDR1 and CDR2 are drawn from the germline V gene (reference sequence): SSHAT, FNYEAQ.

Comment on this clone: What this receptor recognizes is not known. The junction differs from germline at one of its ends, possibly a read error.

The chain links TRBV7-7 with TRBJ2-5; the D gene is unclear. Sequencing was carried out using PBMCs. This clonotype was obtained from a man aged 25-45 years in good health and CMV-seropositive. The nucleotide sequence reads TGTGCTAGCAGCTTTAATTCTGGATCCGGGGAGACCCAGTACTTC. This encodes CASSFNSGSGETQYF.